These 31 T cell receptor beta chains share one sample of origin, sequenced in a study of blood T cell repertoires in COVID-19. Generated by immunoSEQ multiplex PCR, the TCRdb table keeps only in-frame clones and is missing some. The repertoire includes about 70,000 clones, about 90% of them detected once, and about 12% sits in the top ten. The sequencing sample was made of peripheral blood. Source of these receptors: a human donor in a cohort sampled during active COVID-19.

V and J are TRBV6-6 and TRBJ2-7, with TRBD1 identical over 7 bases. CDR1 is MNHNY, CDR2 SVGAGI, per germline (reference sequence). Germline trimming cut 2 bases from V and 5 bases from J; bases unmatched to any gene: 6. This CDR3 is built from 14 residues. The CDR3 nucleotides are TGTGCCAGCAGTTACACAGGGGCACACGACGAGCAGTACTTC. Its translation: CASSYTGAHDEQYF.

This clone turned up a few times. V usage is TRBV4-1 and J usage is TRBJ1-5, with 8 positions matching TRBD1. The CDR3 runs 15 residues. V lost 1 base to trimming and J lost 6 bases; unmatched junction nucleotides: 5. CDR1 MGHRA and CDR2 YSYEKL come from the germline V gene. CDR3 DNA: TGCGCCAGCAGCCAAGGGACAGGGATCGGTCAGCCCCAGCATTTT. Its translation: CASSQGTGIGQPQHF.

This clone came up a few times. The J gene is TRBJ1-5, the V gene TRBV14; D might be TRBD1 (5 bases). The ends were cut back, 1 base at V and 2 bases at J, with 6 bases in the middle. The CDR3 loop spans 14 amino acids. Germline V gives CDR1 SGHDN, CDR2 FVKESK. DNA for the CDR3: TGTGCCAGCAGCCAAGGGGGGGGCAATCAGCCCCAGCATTTT. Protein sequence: CASSQGGGNQPQHF.

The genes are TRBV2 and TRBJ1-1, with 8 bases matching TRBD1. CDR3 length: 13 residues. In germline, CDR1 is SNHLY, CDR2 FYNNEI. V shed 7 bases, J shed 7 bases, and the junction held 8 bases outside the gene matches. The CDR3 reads CASTGDRGREAFF. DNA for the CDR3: TGTGCCAGCACCGGAGACAGGGGCCGTGAAGCTTTCTTT.

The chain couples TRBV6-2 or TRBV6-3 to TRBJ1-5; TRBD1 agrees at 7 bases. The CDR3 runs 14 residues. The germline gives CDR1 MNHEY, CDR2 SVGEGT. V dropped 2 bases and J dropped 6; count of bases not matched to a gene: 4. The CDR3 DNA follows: TGTGCCAGCAGTTACCTGGACAGGCTTCAGCCCCAGCATTTT. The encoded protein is CASSYLDRLQPQHF.

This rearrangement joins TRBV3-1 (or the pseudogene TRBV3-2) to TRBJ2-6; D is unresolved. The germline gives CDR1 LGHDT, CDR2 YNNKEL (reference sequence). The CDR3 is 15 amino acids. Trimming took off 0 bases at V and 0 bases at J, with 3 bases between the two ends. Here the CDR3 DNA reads TGTGCCAGCAGCCAAGACCTCTCTGGGGCCAACGTCCTGACTTTC. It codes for CASSQDLSGANVLTF.

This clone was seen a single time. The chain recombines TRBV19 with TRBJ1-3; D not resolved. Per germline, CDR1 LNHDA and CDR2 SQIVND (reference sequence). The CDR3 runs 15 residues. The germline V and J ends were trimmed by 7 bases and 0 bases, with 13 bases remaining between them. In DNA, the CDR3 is TGTGCCAGTAATGCGGTTCGAAGCTCTGGAAACACCATATATTTT. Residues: CASNAVRSSGNTIYF.

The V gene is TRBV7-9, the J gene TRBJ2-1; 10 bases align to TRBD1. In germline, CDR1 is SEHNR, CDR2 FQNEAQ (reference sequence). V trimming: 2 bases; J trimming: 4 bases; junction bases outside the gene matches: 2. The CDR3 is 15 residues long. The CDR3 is CASSLRTGGYNEQFF. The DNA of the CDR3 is TGTGCCAGCAGCTTAAGGACAGGGGGTTACAATGAGCAGTTCTTC.

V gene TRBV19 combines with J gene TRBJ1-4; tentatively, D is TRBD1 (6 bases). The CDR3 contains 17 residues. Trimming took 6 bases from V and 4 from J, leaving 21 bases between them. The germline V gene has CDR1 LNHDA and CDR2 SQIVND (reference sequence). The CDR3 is CASSIRGRQANNEKLFF. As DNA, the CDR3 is TGTGCCAGTAGCATCCGCGGGAGACAGGCGAATAATGAAAAACTGTTTTTT.

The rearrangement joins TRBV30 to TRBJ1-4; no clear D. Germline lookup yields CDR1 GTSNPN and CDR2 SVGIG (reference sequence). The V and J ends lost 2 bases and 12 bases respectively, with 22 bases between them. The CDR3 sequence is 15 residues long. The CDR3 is CAWSWSRSFHSELFF. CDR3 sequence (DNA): TGTGCCTGGAGTTGGAGTAGGTCTTTCCACTCCGAACTGTTTTTT.

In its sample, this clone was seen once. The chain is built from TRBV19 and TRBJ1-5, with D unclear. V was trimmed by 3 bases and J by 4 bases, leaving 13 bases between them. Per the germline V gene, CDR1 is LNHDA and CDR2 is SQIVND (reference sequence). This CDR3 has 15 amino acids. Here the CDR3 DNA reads TGTGCCAGTAGTATGGGCACCAAGGCAAATCAGCCCCAGCATTTT. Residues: CASSMGTKANQPQHF. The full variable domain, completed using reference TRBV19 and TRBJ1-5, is DGGITQSPKYLFRKEGQNVTLSCEQNLNHDAMYWYRQDPGQGLRLIYYSQIVNDFQKGDIAEGYSVSREKKESFPLTVTSAQKNPTAFYLCASSMGTKANQPQHFGDGTRLSIL.

For the CDR3, the DNA is TGTGCCAGCAGCTTGGGACAGGGGGTCGATGAGCAGTTCTTC. Protein: CASSLGQGVDEQFF. The V gene is TRBV5-8, the J gene TRBJ2-1; TRBD1 matches 9 bases. Trimming cost V 0 bases and J 8 bases; bases outside gene matches: 3. The CDR3 is 14 residues long. CDR1 is SGHTS, CDR2 YDEGEE, per germline.

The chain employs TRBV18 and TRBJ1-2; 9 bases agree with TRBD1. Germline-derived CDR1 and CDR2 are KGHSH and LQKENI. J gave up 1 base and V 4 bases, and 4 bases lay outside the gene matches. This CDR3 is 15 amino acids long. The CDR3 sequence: CASSRPGQGNYGYTF. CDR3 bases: TGTGCCAGCTCACGACCGGGACAGGGTAACTATGGCTACACCTTC.

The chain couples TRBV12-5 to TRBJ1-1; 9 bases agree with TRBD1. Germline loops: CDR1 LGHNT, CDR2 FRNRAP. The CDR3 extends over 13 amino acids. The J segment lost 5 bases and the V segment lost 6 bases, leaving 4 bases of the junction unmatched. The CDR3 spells CASGSQGATEAFF. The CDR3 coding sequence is TGTGCTAGTGGCTCACAGGGGGCTACTGAAGCTTTCTTT.

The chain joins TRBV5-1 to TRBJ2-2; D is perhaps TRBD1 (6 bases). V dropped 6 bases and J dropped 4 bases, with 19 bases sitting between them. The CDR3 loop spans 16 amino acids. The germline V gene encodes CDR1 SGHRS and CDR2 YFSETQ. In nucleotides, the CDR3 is TGCGCCAGCAATCTAGGGGGAGCGCAGGGCACCGGGGAGCTGTTTTTT. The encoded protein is CASNLGGAQGTGELFF.

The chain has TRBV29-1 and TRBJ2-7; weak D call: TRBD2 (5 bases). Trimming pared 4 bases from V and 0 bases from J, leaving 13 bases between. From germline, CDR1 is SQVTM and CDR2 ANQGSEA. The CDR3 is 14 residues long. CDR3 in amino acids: CSVVWARDSYEQYF. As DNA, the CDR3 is TGCAGCGTTGTTTGGGCCCGGGACTCCTACGAGCAGTACTTC.

The CDR3 here is CASSQRAVDGYTF. CDR3 bases: TGCGCCAGCAGCCAGAGGGCAGTGGATGGCTACACCTTC. The genes are TRBV4-1 and TRBJ1-2, with D unresolved. V lost 3 bases and J lost 6, with 11 bases in between. This CDR3 has 13 amino acids. CDR1 and CDR2 (germline): MGHRA, YSYEKL.

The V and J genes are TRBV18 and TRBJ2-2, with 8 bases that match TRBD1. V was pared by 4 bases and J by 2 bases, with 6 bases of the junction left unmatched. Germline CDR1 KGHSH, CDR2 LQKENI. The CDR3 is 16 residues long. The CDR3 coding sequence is TGTGCCAGCTCACAACGGGGACAGGCTAACACCGGGGAGCTGTTTTTT. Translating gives CASSQRGQANTGELFF.

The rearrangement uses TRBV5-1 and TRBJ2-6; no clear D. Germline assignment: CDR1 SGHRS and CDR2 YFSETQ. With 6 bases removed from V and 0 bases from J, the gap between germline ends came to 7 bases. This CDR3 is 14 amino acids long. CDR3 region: CASNSNSGANVLTF. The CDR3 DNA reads TGCGCCAGCAACTCGAACTCTGGGGCCAACGTCCTGACTTTC.

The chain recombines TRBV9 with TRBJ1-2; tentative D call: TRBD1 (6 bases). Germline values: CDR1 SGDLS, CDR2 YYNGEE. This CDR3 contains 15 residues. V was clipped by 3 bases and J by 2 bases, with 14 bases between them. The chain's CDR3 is CASSDHGGANYGYTF. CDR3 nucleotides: TGTGCCAGCAGCGATCATGGGGGGGCGAACTATGGCTACACCTTC.

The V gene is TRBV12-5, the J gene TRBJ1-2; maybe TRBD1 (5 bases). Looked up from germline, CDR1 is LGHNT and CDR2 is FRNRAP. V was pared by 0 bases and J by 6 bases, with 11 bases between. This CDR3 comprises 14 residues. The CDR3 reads CASGLVPDSHGYTF. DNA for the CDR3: TGTGCTAGTGGTTTGGTACCTGACAGCCATGGCTACACCTTC. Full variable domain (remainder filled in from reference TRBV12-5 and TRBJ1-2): DARVTQTPRHKVTEMGQEVTMRCQPILGHNTVFWYRQTMMQGLELLAYFRNRAPLDDSGMPKDRFSAEMPDATLATLKIQPSEPRDSAVYFCASGLVPDSHGYTFGSGTRLTVV.

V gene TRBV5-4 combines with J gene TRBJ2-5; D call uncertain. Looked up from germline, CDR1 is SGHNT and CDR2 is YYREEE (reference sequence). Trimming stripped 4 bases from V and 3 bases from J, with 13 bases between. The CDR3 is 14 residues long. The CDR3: CASSRQDLEETQYF. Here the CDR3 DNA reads TGTGCCAGCAGCCGTCAAGATCTAGAAGAGACCCAGTACTTC.

In DNA, the CDR3 is TGTGCCAGCAGCCCCGGGACATTCCATCAGCCCCAGCATTTT. Translation gives CASSPGTFHQPQHF. This chain links TRBV5-6 with TRBJ1-5; D is perhaps TRBD1 (6 bases). Trimming took 4 bases from V and 5 from J, leaving 13 bases between them. Germline CDR1 and CDR2: SGHDT and YYEEEE. This CDR3 comprises 14 residues. Combining the CDR3 with reference TRBV5-6 and TRBJ1-5 gives the whole variable domain DAGVTQSPTHLIKTRGQQVTLRCSPKSGHDTVSWYQQALGQGPQFIFQYYEEEERQRGNFPDRFSGHQFPNYSSELNVNALLLGDSALYLCASSPGTFHQPQHFGDGTRLSIL.

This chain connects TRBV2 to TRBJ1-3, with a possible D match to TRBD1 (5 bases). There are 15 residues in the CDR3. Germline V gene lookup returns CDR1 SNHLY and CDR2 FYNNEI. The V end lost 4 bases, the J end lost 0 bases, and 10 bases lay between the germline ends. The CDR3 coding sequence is TGTGCCAGCAGTGTGACAGTGGGCTCTGGAAACACCATATATTTT. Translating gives CASSVTVGSGNTIYF.

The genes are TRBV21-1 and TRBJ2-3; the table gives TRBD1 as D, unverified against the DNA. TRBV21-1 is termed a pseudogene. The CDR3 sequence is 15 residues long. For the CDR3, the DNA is TGTGCCAGCAGCAGGAGACAGGGGAGCACAGATACGCAGTATTTT. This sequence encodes CASSRRQGSTDTQYF.

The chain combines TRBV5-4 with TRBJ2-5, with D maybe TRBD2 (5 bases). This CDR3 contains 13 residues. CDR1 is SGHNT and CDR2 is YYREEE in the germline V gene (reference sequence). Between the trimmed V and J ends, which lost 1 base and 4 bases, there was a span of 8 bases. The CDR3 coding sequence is TGTGCCAGCAGCTTGCAAGCGGCAGAGACCCAGTACTTC. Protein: CASSLQAAETQYF.

Written as DNA, the CDR3 is TGTGCCAGCAGCGCCAGCGACCACTATGGCTACACCTTC. Residues: CASSASDHYGYTF. J is TRBJ1-2 and V is TRBV9; no definite D call. This CDR3 region has 13 residues. Trimming removed 3 bases from V and 3 bases from J, with 9 bases in between. Germline assignment: CDR1 SGDLS and CDR2 YYNGEE.

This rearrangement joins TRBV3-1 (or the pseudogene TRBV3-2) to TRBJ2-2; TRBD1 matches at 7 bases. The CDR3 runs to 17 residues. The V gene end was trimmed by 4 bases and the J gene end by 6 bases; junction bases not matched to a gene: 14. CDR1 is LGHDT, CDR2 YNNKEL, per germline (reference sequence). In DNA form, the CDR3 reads TGTGCCAGCAGCCTTGAAGAGACAGGGTTACTTTCCGGGGAGCTGTTTTTT. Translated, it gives CASSLEETGLLSGELFF.

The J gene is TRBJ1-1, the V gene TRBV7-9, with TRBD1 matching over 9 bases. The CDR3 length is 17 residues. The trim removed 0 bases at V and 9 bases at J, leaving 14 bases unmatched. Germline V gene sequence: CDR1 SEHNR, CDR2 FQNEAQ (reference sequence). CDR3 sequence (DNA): TGTGCCAGCAGCTTAGCCCTCAAACAGGGGGCCCGGGTTAAAGCTTTCTTT. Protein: CASSLALKQGARVKAFF.

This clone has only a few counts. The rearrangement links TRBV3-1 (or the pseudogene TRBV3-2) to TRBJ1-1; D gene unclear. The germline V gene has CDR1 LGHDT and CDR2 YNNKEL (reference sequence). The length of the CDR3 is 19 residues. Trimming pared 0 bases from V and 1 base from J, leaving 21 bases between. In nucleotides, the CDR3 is TGTGCCAGCAGCCAAGATAAAAAAGGGAGGGTGGTTCGGAACACTGAAGCTTTCTTT. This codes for CASSQDKKGRVVRNTEAFF.

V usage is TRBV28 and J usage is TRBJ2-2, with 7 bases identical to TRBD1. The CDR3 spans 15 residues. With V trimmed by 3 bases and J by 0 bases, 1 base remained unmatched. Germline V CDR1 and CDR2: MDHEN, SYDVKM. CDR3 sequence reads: CASSLGQTNTGELFF. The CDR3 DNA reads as TGTGCCAGCAGTTTGGGACAGACGAACACCGGGGAGCTGTTTTTT. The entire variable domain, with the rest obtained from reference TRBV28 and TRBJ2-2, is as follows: DVKVTQSSRYLVKRTGEKVFLECVQDMDHENMFWYRQDPGLGLRLIYFSYDVKMKEKGDIPEGYSVSREKKERFSLILESASTNQTSMYLCASSLGQTNTGELFFGEGSRLTVL.